The 25 T cell receptor beta chains below come from one sample, sequenced in a study of cytomegalovirus exposure and HLA in healthy donors (dated by TCRdb to between 2016 and 2019). Library construction relied on the immunoSEQ multiplex PCR assay. For the multiplex PCR, a mixture combining 60 forward primers for TCR Vbeta segments and 13 reverse primers for TCR Jbeta segments was used. Sourced from immuneACCESS, this table was stored by TCRdb with only in-frame sequences that have V and J called. A share of the clones is absent; for the studies checked, an unresolved V gene accounts for under half, and the remainder has no known explanation. Present in this sample are more than 110,000 clones, around a tenth of which were seen just once. 1.8% of the sample lies in the top ten. Material: PBMCs. The receptors were sampled from a man aged 45 to 65 in good health and CMV-seronegative.

As regards this clone: Other DNA variants within this sample encode the same CDR3. This chain uses TRBV2 with TRBJ2-3, with D hard to call. Between the trimmed V and J ends, which lost 6 bases and 1 base, there was a span of 8 bases. The CDR3 has 13 residues. The germline V gene encodes CDR1 SNHLY and CDR2 FYNNEI. CDR3: CASRASRTDTQYF. The CDR3 DNA sequence: TGTGCCAGCAGGGCATCACGCACAGATACGCAGTATTTT.

CDR3 amino acids: CASSVGAGDPEAFF. The CDR3 DNA reads TGTGCCAGCAGCGTAGGGGCAGGGGATCCTGAAGCTTTCTTT. The chain carries TRBV9 and TRBJ1-1, with D tentatively TRBD1 (6 bases). Germline assignment: CDR1 SGDLS and CDR2 YYNGEE. This CDR3 contains 14 residues. The V gene lost 0 bases and the J gene lost 6 bases, with 12 bases spanning the gap.

This clone was detected a few times. J is TRBJ2-6 and V is TRBV10-1, with D possibly TRBD1 on 6 matching bases. CDR1 is WNHNN, CDR2 SYGVQD, per germline (reference sequence). The CDR3 runs to 15 residues. V was cut by 2 bases and J by 3 bases, with 8 bases left in between. This chain's CDR3 is CASSEAGVGANVLTF. CDR3 bases: TGCGCCAGCAGTGAGGCAGGGGTTGGGGCCAACGTCCTGACTTTC.

The gene calls are TRBV4-2 and TRBJ2-3, with 10 bases identical to TRBD2. CDR1 and CDR2 from the germline V gene are LGHNA and YNFKEQ. V shed 4 bases and J 5 bases; nucleotides not matched to a gene: 6. This CDR3 has 15 amino acids. CDR3: CASSLRLAGGDTQYF. The CDR3 DNA reads as TGTGCCAGCAGCCTCCGACTAGCGGGCGGAGATACGCAGTATTTT.

This clone has just a few counts. The rearrangement uses TRBV6-5 and TRBJ2-7; D unresolved. V lost 5 bases and J lost 1, with 12 bases in between. Germline assignment: CDR1 MNHEY and CDR2 SVGAGI. This CDR3 is built from 14 residues. The CDR3 spells CASSEQVTSYEQYF. The CDR3 DNA follows: TGTGCCAGCAGTGAGCAGGTCACATCCTACGAGCAGTACTTC.

The chain employs TRBV29-1 and TRBJ2-3; the match to TRBD2 covers 10 bases. This CDR3 is built from 16 residues. CDR1 is SQVTM and CDR2 is ANQGSEA in the germline V gene. Trimming at V came to 4 bases and at J to 2 bases, leaving 9 bases not matched to a gene. The CDR3, as DNA: TGCAGCGTTGTGGGAGTTAGCGGGGGGTTCACAGATACGCAGTATTTT. Its translation is CSVVGVSGGFTDTQYF.

V is TRBV5-1 and J is TRBJ2-6; 9 bases match TRBD1. This CDR3 spans 16 amino acids. Per germline, CDR1 SGHRS and CDR2 YFSETQ. V lost 3 bases to trimming and J lost 8 bases; unmatched junction nucleotides: 9. The CDR3 DNA follows: TGCGCCAGCAGCTCGTGGGACAGGGAAAACACCAACGTCCTGACTTTC. Amino acids: CASSSWDRENTNVLTF. Based on the CDR3 plus reference TRBV5-1 and TRBJ2-6, the full variable domain is KAGVTQTPRYLIKTRGQQVTLSCSPISGHRSVSWYQQTPGQGLQFLFEYFSETQRNKGNFPGRFSGRQFSNSRSEMNVSTLELGDSALYLCASSSWDRENTNVLTFGAGSRLTVL.

This clone turned up a few times. The chain recombines TRBV30 with TRBJ1-2; a possible D gene is TRBD1 (5 bases). Trimming pared 1 base from V and 4 bases from J, leaving 25 bases between. The CDR3 extends over 18 amino acids. Per the germline V gene, CDR1 is GTSNPN and CDR2 is SVGIG (reference sequence). The CDR3 here is CAWSATLGGDLRGYGYTF. CDR3 bases: TGTGCCTGGAGTGCCACGCTCGGGGGGGACCTTCGAGGCTATGGCTACACCTTC. The entire variable domain, with the rest obtained from reference TRBV30 and TRBJ1-2, is as follows: SQTIHQWPATLVQPVGSPLSLECTVEGTSNPNLYWYRQAAGRGLQLLFYSVGIGQISSEVPQNLSASRPQDRQFILSSKKLLLSDSGFYLCAWSATLGGDLRGYGYTFGSGTRLTVV.

V is TRBV6-4 and J is TRBJ1-5; 9 bases align to TRBD1. Germline CDR1 and CDR2: MRHNA and SNTAGT. This CDR3 spans 17 amino acids. J was trimmed by 3 bases and V by 7 bases; bases with no gene match: 13. Written as DNA, the CDR3 is TGTGCCAGCATACTCGACAGGGGGAATGAGGACAATCAGCCCCAGCATTTT. This sequence encodes CASILDRGNEDNQPQHF.

This clone showed up just a few times. This chain joins TRBV5-1 and TRBJ2-7, with 10 bases lining up with TRBD1. The junction had 3 bases not matched to a gene; V was cut back by 6 bases and J by 0 bases. Germline CDR1 SGHRS, CDR2 YFSETQ. The CDR3 is made up of 14 amino acids. The CDR3 DNA reads TGCGCCAGCAAGGGACAGGGGAACTCCTACGAGCAGTACTTC. Amino acid sequence: CASKGQGNSYEQYF.

The rearrangement uses TRBV19 and TRBJ1-5; D gene ambiguous. The CDR3 extends over 14 amino acids. CDR1 is LNHDA and CDR2 is SQIVND in the germline V gene (reference sequence). The V end was cut by 0 bases, the J end by 6 bases, with 9 bases between. CDR3 nucleotide sequence: TGTGCCAGTAGTATAGAGGGCATCGGTCAGCCCCAGCATTTT. Encoded protein: CASSIEGIGQPQHF.

The rearrangement joins TRBV30 to TRBJ2-7; 7 bases map to TRBD1. Germline CDR1 is GTSNPN and CDR2 is SVGIG (reference sequence). Unmatched junction bases numbered 6, after V lost 0 bases and J lost 4 bases. The CDR3 is made up of 14 amino acids. CDR3 residues: CAWSVGTAQYEQYF. Here the CDR3 DNA reads TGTGCCTGGAGTGTAGGGACAGCACAGTACGAGCAGTACTTC.

V and J are TRBV11-2 and TRBJ2-3, with D unresolved. Germline V gene data show CDR1 as SGHAT and CDR2 as FQNNGV. The CDR3 consists of 15 residues. The V end lost 2 bases, the J end lost 1 base, and 10 bases lay between the germline ends. CDR3 in amino acids: CASSLLLRGTDTQYF. In nucleotides, the CDR3 is TGTGCCAGCAGCTTACTCCTACGAGGCACAGATACGCAGTATTTT.

The V and J genes are TRBV5-1 and TRBJ2-1; D remains unclear. This CDR3 spans 14 amino acids. Trimming took off 0 bases at V and 6 bases at J, with 10 bases between the two ends. In germline, CDR1 is SGHRS, CDR2 YFSETQ. The CDR3 here is CASSLALSGNEQFF. In DNA form, the CDR3 reads TGCGCCAGCAGCTTGGCTCTGTCGGGCAATGAGCAGTTCTTC.

The chain uses TRBV30 and TRBJ1-3; D gene unclear. This CDR3 is built from 12 residues. From germline, CDR1 is GTSNPN and CDR2 SVGIG (reference sequence). Trimming cost V 0 bases and J 5 bases, with 5 bases left between them. The CDR3 reads CAWSVFRNTIYF. The CDR3 DNA follows: TGTGCCTGGAGTGTATTTAGAAACACCATATATTTT.

This clone has more than one count but fewer than ten. This chain's CDR3 is CASSYGETSALHF. For the CDR3, the DNA is TGTGCCAGCAGTTACGGGGAGACTAGCGCCCTCCACTTT. The V gene is TRBV6-6, the J gene TRBJ1-6; D ambiguous. Trimming pared 2 bases from V and 14 bases from J, leaving 13 bases between. CDR3 length: 13 amino acids. CDR1 and CDR2 (germline): MNHNY, SVGAGI (reference sequence).

This clone has only a few counts. The chain carries TRBV7-8 and TRBJ2-6; 10 nucleotides agree with TRBD2. CDR3 length: 18 amino acids. V was clipped by 5 bases and J by 0 bases; unmatched bases: 7. Germline V lookup: CDR1 SGHVS, CDR2 FQNEAQ. The CDR3 DNA reads TGTGCCAGCAGCCACCTAGCGGGGGCCCGCTCTGGGGCCAACGTCCTGACTTTC. The encoded protein is CASSHLAGARSGANVLTF.

In its sample, this clone was seen a few times. The chain carries TRBV28 and TRBJ2-7; 8 positions agree with TRBD2. The CDR3 covers 14 residues. Per germline, CDR1 MDHEN and CDR2 SYDVKM. Losses at the gene ends were 7 bases for V and 4 bases for J; bases not matched to a gene: 9. The CDR3 DNA is TGTGCCAGCACCGGGACTAGAGGGAGTTACGAGCAGTACTTC. Amino acids: CASTGTRGSYEQYF.

The table lists this clone with a few counts. The J gene is TRBJ2-3, the V gene TRBV7-2; D gene uncertain. This CDR3 contains 13 residues. Germline V gene sequence: CDR1 SGHTA, CDR2 FQGNSA. V gave up 7 bases and J gave up 4 bases, with 12 bases separating them. CDR3 residues: CASTLLVSDTQYF. The CDR3 region has the DNA TGTGCCAGCACCCTACTGGTTTCAGATACGCAGTATTTT.

A few counts support this clone. J is TRBJ2-3 and V is TRBV11-2, with D possibly matching TRBD1 (7 bases). This CDR3 contains 14 residues. Between the trimmed V and J ends, which lost 5 bases and 6 bases, there was a span of 15 bases. Germline-derived CDR1 and CDR2 are SGHAT and FQNNGV. The CDR3 coding sequence is TGTGCCAGCAGCCCACAGGGGAGGCGCGATACGCAGTATTTT. Amino acids: CASSPQGRRDTQYF.

V and J are TRBV5-6 and TRBJ2-7; the match to TRBD2 covers 9 bases. The junction had 5 bases not matched to a gene; V was cut back by 4 bases and J by 0 bases. CDR1 is SGHDT and CDR2 is YYEEEE in the germline V gene. CDR3 length equals 15 residues. Here the CDR3 DNA reads TGTGCCAGCAGCCATGGACTAGCGTACTCCTACGAGCAGTACTTC. Translation: CASSHGLAYSYEQYF.

In its sample, this clone was seen a few times. J is TRBJ2-3 and V is TRBV10-2; 8 bases agree with TRBD2. With 6 bases clipped from V and 2 bases from J, the junction kept 13 bases outside the gene matches. Germline V gene data show CDR1 as WSHSY and CDR2 as SAAADI. The CDR3 consists of 17 residues. This CDR3 reads CASRLLRREAFTDTQYF. In DNA, the CDR3 is TGCGCCAGCAGGTTACTCCGGCGGGAGGCCTTCACAGATACGCAGTATTTT.

The table lists this clone with a few counts. The rearrangement uses TRBV30 and TRBJ2-7; a possible D gene is TRBD1 (6 bases). Germline lookup yields CDR1 GTSNPN and CDR2 SVGIG (reference sequence). With 3 bases removed from V and 0 bases from J, the gap between germline ends came to 9 bases. This CDR3 contains 13 residues. The CDR3 here is CAWRDRNSYEQYF. As DNA, the CDR3 is TGTGCCTGGAGGGACAGAAACTCCTACGAGCAGTACTTC.

This clone was counted between two and nine times. This chain joins TRBV7-9 and TRBJ2-5; D might be TRBD2 (6 bases). Trimming shortened V by 3 bases and J by 3 bases, and 8 bases separated the two germline ends. This CDR3 region has 13 residues. Germline CDR1 and CDR2: SEHNR and FQNEAQ (reference sequence). The CDR3 region is CASSFGGEETQYF. CDR3 DNA sequence: TGTGCCAGCAGCTTTGGCGGGGAAGAGACCCAGTACTTC.

The V call is TRBV6-5, the J call TRBJ1-4, with D tentatively TRBD1 (5 bases). Germline values: CDR1 MNHEY, CDR2 SVGAGI. V lost 6 bases to trimming and J lost 6 bases, with 11 bases between them. There are 13 residues in the CDR3. CDR3 sequence reads: CASSRGGDEKLFF. CDR3 DNA sequence: TGTGCCAGCAGCCGCGGAGGGGATGAAAAACTGTTTTTT.